This passage covers 26 T cell receptor beta chains from one sample sequenced in a study of long-term antiretroviral therapy in people with HIV. Survey-level immunoSEQ v3.0 assays were run. Sequencing used immunoSEQ multiplex PCR; TCRdb keeps in-frame clones, though not all of them. Here the sample spans over 10,000 clones, about 85% being singletons. This material consisted of unsorted PBMCs, taken 2.1 years after starting antiretroviral therapy. The receptors here all came from a woman aged 40 to 55 with HIV.

The chain joins TRBV18 to TRBJ1-4, with D possibly matching TRBD1 (6 bases). Germline assignment: CDR1 KGHSH and CDR2 LQKENI. The CDR3 covers 17 residues. Deletions cut 0 bases from V and 7 bases from J, with 18 bases between. CDR3 sequence: CASSPPKTGTTAEKLFF. The CDR3 DNA sequence: TGTGCCAGCTCACCACCGAAAACCGGGACAACAGCTGAAAAACTGTTTTTT.

In this sample, this clone turned up once. The V call is TRBV6-5, the J call TRBJ1-1, with 9 bases that match TRBD1. CDR1 is MNHEY and CDR2 is SVGAGI in the germline V gene. The CDR3 has 15 residues. The ends lost 6 bases at V and 2 bases at J; junction bases unmatched: 7. CDR3 coding DNA: TGTGCCAGCAGCATACAGGGGGCTGGTAACACTGAAGCTTTCTTT. Translated, it gives CASSIQGAGNTEAFF.

This clone has more than one count but fewer than ten. The V and J genes are TRBV6-1 and TRBJ2-1, with 8 positions matching TRBD1. V lost 11 bases and J lost 3; bases outside the gene matches: 6. The CDR3 contains 13 residues. Germline CDR1 MNHNS, CDR2 SASEGT. This CDR3 is CAAATGGYNEQFF. The CDR3 bases are TGTGCCGCCGCTACAGGGGGCTACAATGAGCAGTTCTTC.

This chain connects TRBV5-1 to TRBJ1-2, with no clear D. There are 15 residues in the CDR3. Per germline, CDR1 SGHRS and CDR2 YFSETQ. Between the trimmed V and J ends, which lost 0 bases and 5 bases, there was a span of 14 bases. DNA for the CDR3: TGCGCCAGCAGCTTGGCCGACGCCTCGCTTTATGGCTACACCTTC. It encodes CASSLADASLYGYTF.

The V and J genes are TRBV4-1 and TRBJ1-1, with D possibly TRBD1 on 6 matching bases. There are 16 residues in the CDR3. V was shortened by 0 bases and J by 0 bases, with 11 bases between the two germline ends. Germline V gene sequence: CDR1 MGHRA, CDR2 YSYEKL. The chain's CDR3 is CASSQEEGVLNTEAFF. The CDR3 nucleotides read TGCGCCAGCAGCCAAGAGGAGGGGGTACTGAACACTGAAGCTTTCTTT.

This chain uses TRBV6-5 with TRBJ2-7; the match to TRBD1 covers 8 bases. Trimming cost V 0 bases and J 2 bases; bases outside gene matches: 3. The CDR3 extends over 15 amino acids. CDR1 MNHEY and CDR2 SVGAGI come from the germline V gene. CDR3 DNA: TGTGCCAGCAGTTACTCGACAGGGGTAACCTACGAGCAGTACTTC. It translates to CASSYSTGVTYEQYF.

The DNA for the CDR3 is TGTGCCAGCTCCCTAACCGGGACTTCCAGCTCTGGAAACACCATATATTTT. It codes for CASSLTGTSSSGNTIYF. The rearrangement uses TRBV18 and TRBJ1-3; weak D call: TRBD1 (5 bases). The CDR3 is 17 amino acids. Trimming left V 6 bases short and J 0 bases short, with 18 bases between. Germline assignment: CDR1 KGHSH and CDR2 LQKENI.

The rearrangement uses TRBV29-1 and TRBJ1-2; D remains ambiguous. CDR3 length: 11 amino acids. Germline V gene lookup returns CDR1 SQVTM and CDR2 ANQGSEA. The germline V and J ends were trimmed by 0 bases and 10 bases, with 9 bases remaining between them. In nucleotides, the CDR3 is TGCAGCGTTGAAGACAGAAAAGACTACACCTTC. This encodes CSVEDRKDYTF.

This clone was observed a single time. The chain combines TRBV7-9 with TRBJ1-4; D might be TRBD1 (5 bases). V was shortened by 5 bases and J by 4 bases, with 14 bases between the two germline ends. This CDR3 is 15 amino acids long. Germline V lookup: CDR1 SEHNR, CDR2 FQNEAQ (reference sequence). The CDR3 protein is CASSHRQPRNEKLFF. DNA of the CDR3: TGTGCCAGCAGCCACCGACAGCCCCGTAATGAAAAACTGTTTTTT.

In this sample, this clone turned up once. The rearrangement links TRBV6-6 to TRBJ1-3; D is undetermined. This CDR3 contains 16 residues. The germline gives CDR1 MNHNY, CDR2 SVGAGI (reference sequence). The V and J ends lost 6 bases and 0 bases respectively, with 15 bases between them. The CDR3 DNA is TGTGCCAGCAGGAGCCAGTCCAGAAACTCTGGAAACACCATATATTTT. Amino acids: CASRSQSRNSGNTIYF.

The table lists this clone with a count of one. The V gene is TRBV7-2, the J gene TRBJ2-7, with 8 bases fitting TRBD1. Germline CDR1 reads SGHTA; CDR2 reads FQGNSA. The CDR3 contains 15 residues. V dropped 5 bases and J dropped 4; count of bases not matched to a gene: 10. The CDR3 protein is CASSPTGTGPYEQYF. CDR3 bases: TGTGCCAGCAGCCCCACCGGGACAGGACCTTACGAGCAGTACTTC.

The V call is TRBV29-1, the J call TRBJ1-2; no clear D. Germline V CDR1 and CDR2: SQVTM, ANQGSEA. There are 15 residues in the CDR3. The V gene lost 4 bases and the J gene lost 0 bases, with 15 bases spanning the gap. The CDR3 DNA follows: TGCAGCGTTGGAACAGAAAGAGGAGCTAACTATGGCTACACCTTC. Protein sequence: CSVGTERGANYGYTF.

The V call is TRBV30, the J call TRBJ2-7; the D is unclear. CDR3 size: 11 residues. Germline V gene sequence: CDR1 GTSNPN, CDR2 SVGIG (reference sequence). Trimming took off 2 bases at V and 2 bases at J, with 4 bases between the two ends. As DNA, the CDR3 is TGTGCCTGGAGTCTGCCCTACGAGCAGTACTTC. Translating gives CAWSLPYEQYF.

The genes are TRBV29-1 and TRBJ1-2; D unclear. The CDR3 spans 12 residues. V lost 3 bases and J lost 6, with 11 bases in between. Germline CDR1 reads SQVTM; CDR2 reads ANQGSEA. CDR3 in DNA: TGCAGCGTTGAGAGGCGGGAGAATGGCTACACCTTC. The encoded protein is CSVERRENGYTF.

V usage is TRBV6-5 and J usage is TRBJ2-3; 8 positions match TRBD2. Unmatched junction bases numbered 10, after V lost 8 bases and J lost 3 bases. The CDR3 has 15 amino acids. Germline V gives CDR1 MNHEY, CDR2 SVGAGI. CDR3 bases: TGTGCCAGCTCGCCTGGGGCTAGCGGGACAGATACGCAGTATTTT. Translated, it gives CASSPGASGTDTQYF.

This chain uses TRBV2 with TRBJ2-1; D is unclear. Looked up from germline, CDR1 is SNHLY and CDR2 is FYNNEI. The V and J ends lost 4 bases and 7 bases respectively, with 8 bases between them. CDR3 length: 12 amino acids. The CDR3 region has the DNA TGTGCCAGCAGTGGCGAAGTAAATGAGCAGTTCTTC. This sequence encodes CASSGEVNEQFF.

V gene TRBV4-2 combines with J gene TRBJ2-1; 8 bases line up with TRBD2. With V trimmed by 1 base and J by 4 bases, 9 bases remained unmatched. The CDR3 loop spans 17 amino acids. Germline assignment: CDR1 LGHNA and CDR2 YNFKEQ. The CDR3 region has the DNA TGTGCCAGCAGCCAAGGGGGTGGCGGGGGGAGTTACAATGAGCAGTTCTTC. Its translation is CASSQGGGGGSYNEQFF.

The chain uses TRBV18 and TRBJ2-5; D is unclear. Trimming stripped 6 bases from V and 1 base from J, with 9 bases between. Germline lookup yields CDR1 KGHSH and CDR2 LQKENI. This CDR3 has 13 amino acids. This CDR3 reads CASSPIFQETQYF. DNA for the CDR3: TGTGCCAGCTCGCCCATCTTCCAAGAGACCCAGTACTTC.

V usage is TRBV7-9 and J usage is TRBJ1-4; D call uncertain. With 2 bases removed from V and 6 bases from J, the gap between germline ends came to 16 bases. The CDR3 runs 16 residues. The germline gives CDR1 SEHNR, CDR2 FQNEAQ (reference sequence). This CDR3 is CASSLFSGGVDEKLFF. CDR3 DNA: TGTGCCAGCAGCTTATTCTCGGGTGGGGTAGATGAAAAACTGTTTTTT.

The chain has TRBV7-2 and TRBJ2-2; D is undetermined. This CDR3 has 14 residues. Trimming removed 6 bases from V and 5 bases from J, with 13 bases in between. CDR1 is SGHTA, CDR2 FQGNSA, per germline. The CDR3 region has the DNA TGTGCCAGCAGATCGATGCCCAGGACCGGGGAGCTGTTTTTT. This encodes CASRSMPRTGELFF.

The chain couples TRBV5-4 to TRBJ2-3, with a weak D call TRBD2 (6 bases). CDR3 length: 16 amino acids. CDR1 is SGHNT, CDR2 YYREEE, per germline (reference sequence). Trimming took 4 bases from V and 2 from J, leaving 17 bases between them. The CDR3 sequence: CASSTHSGPYTDTQYF. DNA for the CDR3: TGTGCCAGCAGCACCCACAGCGGGCCTTACACAGATACGCAGTATTTT.

The V and J genes are TRBV2 and TRBJ2-1; possibly TRBD1 or TRBD2 for D (5 bases each). The germline gives CDR1 SNHLY, CDR2 FYNNEI. Trimming stripped 7 bases from V and 3 bases from J, with 10 bases between. CDR3 length: 13 residues. The CDR3 sequence is CASKGRIYNEQFF. The CDR3 nucleotides read TGTGCCAGCAAGGGACGGATCTACAATGAGCAGTTCTTC.

The CDR3: CASRLTGVGTEAFF. CDR3 coding DNA: TGTGCCAGCAGACTTACAGGGGTCGGTACTGAAGCTTTCTTT. The gene calls are TRBV6-6 and TRBJ1-1; 7 nucleotides agree with TRBD1. The CDR3 totals 14 residues. Germline CDR1 and CDR2: MNHNY and SVGAGI (reference sequence). V shed 6 bases and J 5 bases; nucleotides not matched to a gene: 9.

The CDR3 protein is CASSFGDTQYF. CDR3 bases: TGTGCCAGCAGCTTTGGAGATACGCAGTATTTT. This chain uses TRBV13 with TRBJ2-3; D gene unclear. Germline CDR1 and CDR2: PRHDT and FYEKMQ (reference sequence). This CDR3 has 11 amino acids. V lost 3 bases to trimming and J lost 5 bases, with 3 bases between them.

The rearrangement links TRBV5-1 to TRBJ1-6; D remains unclear. V dropped 4 bases and J dropped 9 bases, with 23 bases sitting between them. The germline CDR1 and CDR2 sequences are SGHRS and YFSETQ. The CDR3 is 17 amino acids. The CDR3 nucleotides read TGCGCCAGCAGCCTGGGCCCGGCGGGCCCTGATAGTTCACCCCTCCACTTT. This sequence encodes CASSLGPAGPDSSPLHF.

The chain uses TRBV10-3 and TRBJ2-7, with 8 bases that match TRBD1. Germline V gene lookup returns CDR1 ENHRY and CDR2 SYGVKD. This CDR3 spans 13 amino acids. Trimming took 10 bases from V and 3 from J; bases not matched to a gene: 8. CDR3 coding DNA: TGTGCCACCGGCGGACAGGGCAACTACGAGCAGTACTTC. Translation: CATGGQGNYEQYF.